These T cell receptor beta chains were read from a single sample in a study of tumor-infiltrating lymphocytes in oesophageal squamous cell carcinoma. TCRdb analysed the PCR reads with MiXCR anew, one entry per CDR3 protein. The sample includes about 15,000 distinct CDR3 sequences, roughly 50% of them seen just once. The sample taken for sequencing was blood. All receptors come from a male donor with esophageal squamous cell carcinoma. Both conserved end residues are part of each CDR3. The D gene is left open where the match is weak. Clone size is given for some rows only: seen once, a few or many times, or a class if the clone is expanded.

d_call j_call clone_size v_call cdr3_nt cdr3_aa
TRBD1 TRBJ2-2 once TRBV29-1 TGCAGCGTTTTGGACAGGGTGGTATCCGGGGAGCTGTTTTTT CSVLDRVVSGELFF
. TRBJ2-2 . TRBV6-1 TGTGCCAGCAGTGCAAGCTATGGCACCGGGGAGCTGTTTTTT CASSASYGTGELFF
. TRBJ2-1 . TRBV4-1 TGCGCCAGCAGCCAAGAACGGGACTCCTACAATGAGCAGTTCTTC CASSQERDSYNEQFF
. TRBJ2-2 once TRBV11-1 TGTGCCAGCAGGTTACCGGGATTACAAACCGGGGAGCTGTTTTTT CASRLPGLQTGELFF
. TRBJ2-1 . TRBV7-6 TGTGCCAGCAGCTTAGTCGGGACTTACGACAATGAGCAGTTCTTC CASSLVGTYDNEQFF
. TRBJ2-5 . TRBV12-3/TRBV12-4 TGTGCCAGCAGTTTATCTGGACGGACAAATACGCAGTACTTC CASSLSGRTNTQYF
. TRBJ2-1 few TRBV7-9 TGTGCCAGCAGCTTAGTTCTCGGCTCCTACAATGAGCAGTTCTTC CASSLVLGSYNEQFF
. TRBJ2-7 . TRBV12-3/TRBV12-4 TGTGCCAGCAGTAACCTCCGGGACGGGACCTACGAGCAGTACTTC CASSNLRDGTYEQYF
TRBD2 TRBJ2-5 medium-sized TRBV5-5 TGTGCCAGCAGCTTGGGGGGTAGCGGGACCCAAGAGACCCAGTACTTC CASSLGGSGTQETQYF
. TRBJ2-1 few TRBV7-3 TGTGCCAGCAGCTTAGACTACAGCTCCTACAATGAGCAGTTCTTC CASSLDYSSYNEQFF
TRBD1 TRBJ2-1 . TRBV6-2/TRBV6-3 TGTGCCAGCAGTTACGGACAGGGCCCTTTTACGCAGTTCTTC CASSYGQGPFTQFF
. TRBJ2-1 few TRBV7-6 TGTGCCAGCAGCTTCTTAGCGGCCGAGTTGGGTGGAAATGAGCAGTTCTTC CASSFLAAELGGNEQFF
. TRBJ2-7 once TRBV12-3/TRBV12-4 TGTGCCAGCAGTTCGGACAGTGAAGACGAGCAGTACTTC CASSSDSEDEQYF
. TRBJ2-7 . TRBV11-2 TGTGCCAGCAGCCAAACATTGAGGGGGTCCTACGAGCAGTACTTC CASSQTLRGSYEQYF
. TRBJ2-1 . TRBV25-1 TGTGCCAGCAGTGGATCCGGCCCCGGCAATGAGCAGTTCTTC CASSGSGPGNEQFF
. TRBJ2-5 medium-sized TRBV7-2 TGTGCCAGCAGCTTGGGCAGGGGATGGGAAGAGACCCAGTACTTC CASSLGRGWEETQYF
TRBD2 TRBJ2-5 few TRBV20-1 TGCAGTGCCTCCCTCGGACTAGCAACGCGACGGGAGTACTTC CSASLGLATRREYF
TRBD1 TRBJ2-5 . TRBV7-9 TGTGCCAGCAGCCCAACAGGGGGCTCCTACAATGAGCAGTACTTC CASSPTGGSYNEQYF
. TRBJ2-6 . TRBV28 TGTGCCGGGAGTAGGGGTGATAGGGCCAACGTCCTGACTTTC CAGSRGDRANVLTF
TRBD2 TRBJ2-1 . TRBV5-3 TGTGCCAGCACAAGGTTGGGGGGGAGCTCCTACAATGAGCAGTTCTTC CASTRLGGSSYNEQFF
TRBD1 TRBJ2-5 medium-sized TRBV7-2 TGTGCCAGCAGCCGGGACAGGGGTTTAGAGACCCAGTACTTC CASSRDRGLETQYF
TRBD1 TRBJ2-7 few TRBV7-6 TGTGCCAGCAGCTCAGGGACAGGGAGCTCCTACGAGCAGTACTTC CASSSGTGSSYEQYF
. TRBJ2-1 . TRBV7-6 TGTGCCAGCAGCTCAGCCCGGGACCACCAGTTCTTC CASSSARDHQFF
. TRBJ2-6 many TRBV19 TGTGCCAGTAGCACCGGGACGGCTGGGGCCAACGTCCTGACTTTC CASSTGTAGANVLTF
TRBD2 TRBJ2-7 many TRBV2 TGTGCCAGCAGTGATCCGGGACTAGCCTACGAGCAGTACTTC CASSDPGLAYEQYF
TRBD2 TRBJ2-1 . TRBV27 TGTGCCAGCAGGACCGGGACTAGCTACAATGAGCAGTTCTTC CASRTGTSYNEQFF
. TRBJ2-4 . TRBV5-1 TGCGCCAGCAGCACAGACAGTCCCGCCAAAAACATTCAGTACTTC CASSTDSPAKNIQYF
TRBD1 TRBJ1-2 . TRBV7-8 TGTGCCAGCAGTTTTTCCGGGACAGGGTACAATGGCTACACCTTC CASSFSGTGYNGYTF
. TRBJ2-6 . TRBV6-6 TGTGCCAGCAGAGTACAGGGCTCTGGGGCCAACGTCCTGACTTTC CASRVQGSGANVLTF
TRBD2 TRBJ2-3 . TRBV7-3 TGTGCCAGCAGCTTGGGACTATCCGCAGATACGCAGTATTTT CASSLGLSADTQYF
. TRBJ2-3 . TRBV7-2 TGTGCCAGCAGCTCACGCCTAACCTGGCGCACAGATACGCAGTATTTT CASSSRLTWRTDTQYF
. TRBJ2-5 . TRBV7-6 TGTGCTAGCAGCCGTAATCTAGGGACAGAGACCCAGTACTTC CASSRNLGTETQYF
. TRBJ2-7 . TRBV7-9 TGTGCCAGCAGCTTCGGGGGACCCTACGAGCAGTACTTC CASSFGGPYEQYF
. TRBJ2-5 . TRBV7-8 TGTGCCAGCAGCTACTCCGGGTGGGAGACCCAGTACTTC CASSYSGWETQYF
. TRBJ2-7 few TRBV12-3/TRBV12-4 TGTGCCAGCAGTCCCCTGGGGGGAGAGCAGTACTTC CASSPLGGEQYF
. TRBJ2-3 few TRBV6-1 TGTGCCAGCGGACTAGGGGGCCGAGCAGATACGCAGTATTTT CASGLGGRADTQYF
TRBD1 TRBJ2-3 . TRBV12-3/TRBV12-4 TGTGCCAGCAACTCGGACAGGGGGAGGGATACGCAGTATTTT CASNSDRGRDTQYF
TRBD2 TRBJ2-1 . TRBV7-3 TGTGCCAGCAGCTCGAGAGCGGGAGGTACCCAACAACGAAATGAGCAGTTCTTC CASSSRAGGTQQRNEQFF
. TRBJ2-1 . TRBV7-6 TGTGCCAGCACCGGGTCCCAATCCGGGGAGCAGTTCTTC CASTGSQSGEQFF
. TRBJ2-6 . TRBV10-3 TGTGCCATCAGTGAGTCGGGGGGGGCGCAAGCCCACGTCCTGACTTTC CAISESGGAQAHVLTF
. TRBJ2-2 . TRBV5-3 TGTGCCAGCAGCTTGGCTGGCAGTCACACCGGGGAGCTGTTTTTT CASSLAGSHTGELFF
TRBD1 TRBJ1-1 once TRBV27 TGTGCCAGCAGAACAGGGGTAACTGAAGCTTTCTTT CASRTGVTEAFF
. TRBJ1-1 medium-sized TRBV6-1 TGTGCCAGCAGGTATCTGGGGGACACTGAAGCTTTCTTT CASRYLGDTEAFF
. TRBJ1-2 many TRBV4-1 TGCGCCAGCAGCCAAGAACGCGGTAGTAATCGTGGCTACACCTTC CASSQERGSNRGYTF
TRBD1 TRBJ2-1 many TRBV28 TGTGCCAGCACCAACGGACAGGCCTACGAGCAGTTCTTC CASTNGQAYEQFF